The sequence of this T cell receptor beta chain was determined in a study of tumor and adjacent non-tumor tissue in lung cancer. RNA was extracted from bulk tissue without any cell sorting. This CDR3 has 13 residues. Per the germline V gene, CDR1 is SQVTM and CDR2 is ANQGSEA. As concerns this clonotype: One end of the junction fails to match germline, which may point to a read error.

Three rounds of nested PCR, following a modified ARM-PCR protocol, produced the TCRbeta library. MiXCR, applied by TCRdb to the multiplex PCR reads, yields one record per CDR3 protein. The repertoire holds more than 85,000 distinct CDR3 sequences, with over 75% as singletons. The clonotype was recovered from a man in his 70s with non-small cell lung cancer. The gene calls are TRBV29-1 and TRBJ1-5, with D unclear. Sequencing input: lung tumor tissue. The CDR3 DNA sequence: TGTAGCGTTAGTTCGGGATCCAATCAGCCCCAGCATTTT. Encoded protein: CSVSSGSNQPQHF.